This T cell receptor beta chain emerged from a study of shared clonotypes between healthy human individuals. This clone appeared a single time. Its specificity is not known. Findings and caveats of the study: Across four donors, naive CD4 shared around 5%, naive CD8 more than 3%, memory CD4 roughly 2.1%, memory CD8 0.4% to 0.5%.

Sorted-subset replicate PCR reactions contained approximately 190 ng DNA, corresponding to tens of thousands of T cell genomes. Sequenced by immunoSEQ multiplex PCR; TCRdb stores in-frame clones only, minus some. This table has 2 million to 2.5 million clones, more than 80% appearing once. CD45RA-negative memory and CD45RA+ naive subsets were split from the CD4+ cells. The CDR3 totals 17 residues. V dropped 4 bases and J dropped 3; count of bases not matched to a gene: 12. The V gene's germline CDR1 is SGHDT and CDR2 YYEEEE. The sequenced sample consisted of naive CD4+ T cells from PBMCs. Noted subset: CD45RA+ positively selected. This sequence originates from a man aged 18 to 35 in good health. Some clones in this sample may be carry-over from other donors' samples. V and J are TRBV5-6 and TRBJ2-3; 9 bases line up with TRBD2. CDR3 loop: CASSLISGSSITDTQYF. The CDR3, as DNA: TGTGCCAGCAGCCTAATTAGCGGGAGTTCAATTACAGATACGCAGTATTTT.